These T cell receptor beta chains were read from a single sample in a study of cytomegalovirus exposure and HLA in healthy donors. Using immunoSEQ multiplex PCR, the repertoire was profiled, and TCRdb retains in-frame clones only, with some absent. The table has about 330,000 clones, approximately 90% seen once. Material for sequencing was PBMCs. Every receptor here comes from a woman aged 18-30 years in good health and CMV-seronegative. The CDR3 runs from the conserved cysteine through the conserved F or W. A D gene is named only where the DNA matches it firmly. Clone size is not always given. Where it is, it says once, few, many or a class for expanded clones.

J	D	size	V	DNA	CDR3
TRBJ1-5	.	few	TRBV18	TGTGCCAGCTCAGATTTTGAGGGGCGGGACAATCAGCCCCAGCATTTT	CASSDFEGRDNQPQHF
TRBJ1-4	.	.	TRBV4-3	TGCGCCAGCAGCCGGGAGGCTAATGAAAAACTGTTTTTT	CASSREANEKLFF
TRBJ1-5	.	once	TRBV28	TGTGCCAGCAGTTTATATGGCAGGGGCAATCAGCCCCAGCATTTT	CASSLYGRGNQPQHF
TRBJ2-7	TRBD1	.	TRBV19	TGTGCCAGTAGTTTTGGGACAGGGTCCTACGAGCAGTACTTC	CASSFGTGSYEQYF
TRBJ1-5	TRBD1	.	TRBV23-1	TGCGCCAGCAGTCATCCGACAGGGTTTAGCAATCAGCCCCAGCATTTT	CASSHPTGFSNQPQHF
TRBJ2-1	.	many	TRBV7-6	TGTGCCAGCAGCTTAGCATTAGCGGTCAATGAGCAGTTCTTC	CASSLALAVNEQFF
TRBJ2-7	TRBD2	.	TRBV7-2	TGTGCCAGCAGCTTATTGGGGGCTAGCGGGAGCAACGAGCAGTACTTC	CASSLLGASGSNEQYF
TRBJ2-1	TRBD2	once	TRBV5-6	TGTGCCAGCAGCTCACCGATTCTAGCGGGAGGAGAGGTTGAGCAGTTCTTC	CASSSPILAGGEVEQFF
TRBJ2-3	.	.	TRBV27	TGTGCCAGCAGTTACCGCACGCCTAGGGAGGATACGCAGTATTTT	CASSYRTPREDTQYF
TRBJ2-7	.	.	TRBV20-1	TGCAGTGCTAGAGTGCAGTTCGAGCAGTACTTC	CSARVQFEQYF
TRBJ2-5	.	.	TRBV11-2	TGTGCCAGCAGCTTAAATTCGGGGGTACAGTACTTC	CASSLNSGVQYF
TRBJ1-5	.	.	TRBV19	TGTGCCAGTAGTGGGAGTTGGGACACACTTTATAGCAATCAGCCCCAGCATTTT	CASSGSWDTLYSNQPQHF
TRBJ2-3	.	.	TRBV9	TGTGCCAGCAGCGTAGAGAGTAGAACAGATACGCAGTATTTT	CASSVESRTDTQYF
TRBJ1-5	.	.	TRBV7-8	TGTGCCAGCAGCCGGACAGAAATTGACCAGCCCCAGCATTTT	CASSRTEIDQPQHF
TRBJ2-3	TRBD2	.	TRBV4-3	TGCGCCAGCAGCCGAGGACTAGCGGGAGGAGATACGCAGTATTTT	CASSRGLAGGDTQYF
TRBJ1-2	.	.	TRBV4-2	TGTGCCAGCAGCCAAGATTCAGGCGGCACAGGGACCTATGGCTACACCTTC	CASSQDSGGTGTYGYTF
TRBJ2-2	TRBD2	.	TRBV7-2	TGTGCCAGCAGCTTTACGGGAGGGCCTGGGACCGGGGAGCTGTTTTTT	CASSFTGGPGTGELFF
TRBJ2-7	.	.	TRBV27	TGTGCCAGCAGCCGCCCGGGGGAATGGTACTCCTACGAGCAGTACTTC	CASSRPGEWYSYEQYF
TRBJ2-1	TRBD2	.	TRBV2	TGTGCCAGCAGTTCAAGCGGGAGTCTCTACAATGAGCAGTTCTTC	CASSSSGSLYNEQFF
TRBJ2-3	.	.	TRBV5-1	TGCGCCAGCAGCTTGCAGGGCGGGACCACAGATACGCAGTATTTT	CASSLQGGTTDTQYF
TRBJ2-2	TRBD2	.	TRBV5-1	TGCGCCAGCAGCCTGGGACTAGCGGGAGACGACGGGGAGCTGTTTTTT	CASSLGLAGDDGELFF
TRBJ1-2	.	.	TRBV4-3	TGCGCCAGCAGCCAAGACTCGGGGGGCAACTATGGCTACACCTTC	CASSQDSGGNYGYTF
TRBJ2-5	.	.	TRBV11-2	TGTGCCAGCAGCTTCCGAGTTGCCCAAGAGACCCAGTACTTC	CASSFRVAQETQYF
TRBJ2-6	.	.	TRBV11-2	TGTGCCAGCAGCTTAGATGTTATAGTCGGTCTTAGCTCTGGGGCCAACGTCCTGACTTTC	CASSLDVIVGLSSGANVLTF
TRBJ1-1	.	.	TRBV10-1	TGCGCCTCTCACAGGAAAAGTTACACTGAAGCTTTCTTT	CASHRKSYTEAFF
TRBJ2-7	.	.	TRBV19	TGTGCCAGTAGTCCCCCGGGACTCCGCGGCTACGAGCAGTACTTC	CASSPPGLRGYEQYF
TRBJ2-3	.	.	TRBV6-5	TGTGCCAGCAGTTACCGGCAGGGAACAGATACGCAGTATTTT	CASSYRQGTDTQYF
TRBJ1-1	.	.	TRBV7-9	TGTGCCAGCAGCTTAGTGCCAGGGATCACTGAAGCTTTCTTT	CASSLVPGITEAFF
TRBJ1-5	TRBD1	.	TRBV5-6	TGTGCCAGCAGCTTAACGGGACAGGGGGGTAGCAATCAGCCCCAGCATTTT	CASSLTGQGGSNQPQHF
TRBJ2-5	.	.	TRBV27	TGTGCCAGCAGTTTAGTAGGGACTCGGGAGACCCAGTACTTC	CASSLVGTRETQYF
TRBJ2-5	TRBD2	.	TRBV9	TGTGCCAGCAGCGCTATCAACGCGGGAGGGCCGGGACAAGAGACCCAGTACTTC	CASSAINAGGPGQETQYF
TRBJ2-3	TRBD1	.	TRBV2	TGTGCCAGGGAAGAGGACAGGGGCGGAATTTCTAGCACAGATACGCAGTATTTT	CAREEDRGGISSTDTQYF
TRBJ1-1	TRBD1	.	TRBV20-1	TGCAGTGCTAGGACGACAGGGGCCGCTTTCTTT	CSARTTGAAFF
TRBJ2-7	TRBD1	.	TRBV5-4	TGTGCCAGCAGCCGGGACAGGATTAGCTCCTACGAGCAGTACTTC	CASSRDRISSYEQYF
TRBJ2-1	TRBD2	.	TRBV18	TGTGCCAGCTCACCACCAAACCTAGCGGGAGGCGGGTCCAATGAGCAGTTCTTC	CASSPPNLAGGGSNEQFF
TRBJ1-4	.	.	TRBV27	TGTGCCAGTTCAACGCTAAACGGAAAACTGTTTTTT	CASSTLNGKLFF
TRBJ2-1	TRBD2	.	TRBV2	TGTGCCAGCAAAGGACGGGAGGGGTTAAATGAGCAGTTCTTC	CASKGREGLNEQFF
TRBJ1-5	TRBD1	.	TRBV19	TGTGCCAGTAGTTTAGGGCAGGGGGGTAGCAATCAGCCCCAGCATTTT	CASSLGQGGSNQPQHF
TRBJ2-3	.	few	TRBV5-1	TGCGCCAGCAGCTTGGACGGGAGTTATACAGATACGCAGTATTTT	CASSLDGSYTDTQYF
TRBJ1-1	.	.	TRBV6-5	TGTGCCAGCAGTTACTCGGGGGGGGACACTGAAGCTTTCTTT	CASSYSGGDTEAFF
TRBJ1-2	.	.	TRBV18	TGTGCCAGCTCCCTCCAACAGGGCCAAGCTAACTATGGCTACACCTTC	CASSLQQGQANYGYTF
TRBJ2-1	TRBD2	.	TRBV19	TGTGCCAGTAGCACTAGCGGCCTTACCTACAATGAGCAGTTCTTC	CASSTSGLTYNEQFF
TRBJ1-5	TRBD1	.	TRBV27	TGTGCCAGCAGTTACAGGGGTTTGAGGGTGAATAGCAATCAGCCCCAGCATTTT	CASSYRGLRVNSNQPQHF
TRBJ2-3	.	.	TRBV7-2	TGTGCCAGCAGCTTGGGGGGGGCCCGCACAGATACGCAGTATTTT	CASSLGGARTDTQYF
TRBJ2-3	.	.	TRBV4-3	TGCGCCAGCAGCCAAGACAGGCCGGATACGCAGTATTTT	CASSQDRPDTQYF
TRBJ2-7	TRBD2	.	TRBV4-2	TGTGCCAGCAGCCCCTTTCCGGGAGGAGACCACGAGCAGTACTTC	CASSPFPGGDHEQYF